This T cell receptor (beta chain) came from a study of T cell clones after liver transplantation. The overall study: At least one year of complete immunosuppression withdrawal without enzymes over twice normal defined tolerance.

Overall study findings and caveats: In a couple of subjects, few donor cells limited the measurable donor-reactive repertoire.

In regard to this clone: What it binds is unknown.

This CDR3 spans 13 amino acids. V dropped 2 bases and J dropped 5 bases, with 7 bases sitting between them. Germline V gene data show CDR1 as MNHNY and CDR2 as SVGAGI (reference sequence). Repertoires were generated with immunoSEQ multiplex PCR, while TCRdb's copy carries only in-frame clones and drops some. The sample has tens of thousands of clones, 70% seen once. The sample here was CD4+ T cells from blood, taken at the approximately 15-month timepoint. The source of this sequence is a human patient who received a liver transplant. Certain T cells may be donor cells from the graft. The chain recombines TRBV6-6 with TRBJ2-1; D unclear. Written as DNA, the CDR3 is TGTGCCAGCAGTTACCCGCTCCACAATGAGCAGTTCTTC. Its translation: CASSYPLHNEQFF.